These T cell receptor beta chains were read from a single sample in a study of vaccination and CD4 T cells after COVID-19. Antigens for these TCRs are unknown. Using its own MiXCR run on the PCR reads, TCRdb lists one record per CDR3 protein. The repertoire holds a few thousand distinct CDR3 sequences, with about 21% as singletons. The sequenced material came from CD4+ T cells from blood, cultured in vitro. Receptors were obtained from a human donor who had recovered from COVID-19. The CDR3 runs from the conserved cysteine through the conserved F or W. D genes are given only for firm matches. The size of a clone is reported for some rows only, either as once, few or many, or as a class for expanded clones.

CASGRGVYNEQFF	TGTGCCAGTGGGCGGGGTGTATACAATGAGCAGTTCTTC	TRBV6-1	few	TRBJ2-1	-
CSARSVAGFDEQFF	TGCAGTGCTAGGTCGGTAGCGGGGTTTGATGAGCAGTTCTTC	TRBV20-1	few	TRBJ2-1	TRBD2
CASSLYSGNTIYF	TGTGCCAGCAGCTTATACTCTGGAAACACCATATATTTT	TRBV7-8	few	TRBJ1-3	-
CAWGQGNRQETQYF	TGTGCCTGGGGACAGGGGAATAGACAAGAGACCCAGTACTTC	TRBV30	few	TRBJ2-5	TRBD1
CASSLVYSLVSSTDTQYF	TGTGCCAGCAGCTTGGTTTATTCACTAGTTTCCAGCACAGATACGCAGTATTTT	TRBV5-8	-	TRBJ2-3	-
CASRAGDLNTEAFF	TGTGCCAGCCGTGCGGGGGATTTAAATACTGAAGCTTTCTTT	TRBV6-2/TRBV6-3	-	TRBJ1-1	-
CASTATSTTDTQYF	TGCGCCAGCACGGCGACGTCGACCACAGATACGCAGTATTTT	TRBV5-1	few	TRBJ2-3	-
CASCFRGGYGYTF	TGTGCCAGCTGCTTCCGTGGGGGCTATGGCTACACCTTC	TRBV28	-	TRBJ1-2	-
CASSLAPTGAGGANVLTF	TGTGCCAGCAGCTTGGCGCCGACAGGGGCGGGGGGGGCCAACGTCCTGACTTTC	TRBV5-5	-	TRBJ2-6	TRBD1
CASSLNPGQPGGYTF	TGTGCCAGCAGCTTAAACCCAGGGCAGCCAGGGGGCTACACCTTC	TRBV7-3	-	TRBJ1-2	-
CAISDRDTEAFF	TGTGCCATCAGTGACAGGGACACTGAAGCTTTCTTT	TRBV10-3	few	TRBJ1-1	-
CASGRAPRYDEKLFF	TGTGCCAGTGGCCGAGCTCCGAGATATGATGAAAAACTGTTTTTT	TRBV6-1	-	TRBJ1-4	-
CASTLYSGNTIYF	TGTGCCAGCACCCTGTACTCTGGAAACACCATATATTTT	TRBV6-2/TRBV6-3	-	TRBJ1-3	-
CASSHEGGFGGYTF	TGTGCCAGCAGCCACGAAGGGGGGTTCGGGGGCTACACCTTC	TRBV7-6	-	TRBJ1-2	-
CASSRITGNPLHF	TGTGCCAGCAGCCGGATCACGGGCAATCCCCTCCACTTT	TRBV5-8	-	TRBJ1-6	-
CSAPKPPTQYF	TGCAGTGCTCCTAAACCTCCGACCCAGTACTTC	TRBV20-1	-	TRBJ2-5	-
CASSELAPTVGVEAFF	TGTGCCAGCAGTGAACTTGCCCCTACCGTTGGGGTGGAAGCTTTCTTT	TRBV6-1	medium-sized	TRBJ1-1	-
CASSLAKRRGYTF	TGTGCCAGCAGCTTGGCGAAGAGGCGTGGCTACACCTTC	TRBV5-6	-	TRBJ1-2	-
CASSFSGGNTIYF	TGTGCCAGCAGTTTTAGCGGAGGAAACACCATATATTTT	TRBV12-3/TRBV12-4	-	TRBJ1-3	-
CASSQADRPNYGYTF	TGTGCCAGCAGCCAGGCGGACCGACCTAACTATGGCTACACCTTC	TRBV6-1	-	TRBJ1-2	-
CASTKDTYEQYF	TGTGCCAGCACGAAGGACACCTACGAGCAGTACTTC	TRBV6-1	few	TRBJ2-7	-
CASSLGGKNTEAFF	TGTGCCAGCAGCTTAGGTGGGAAGAACACTGAAGCTTTCTTT	TRBV7-6	-	TRBJ1-1	-
CASISTSGGVLTTDTQYF	TGTGCCAGTATTTCGACTAGCGGGGGTGTACTCACCACAGATACGCAGTATTTT	TRBV19	-	TRBJ2-3	TRBD2
CASKGSGGAATEAFF	TGTGCCAGCAAAGGCTCCGGGGGCGCGGCCACTGAAGCTTTCTTT	TRBV6-1	few	TRBJ1-1	-
CASSLGLKGTQYF	TGTGCCAGCAGTTTAGGCCTGAAAGGTACGCAGTATTTT	TRBV12-3/TRBV12-4	-	TRBJ2-3	-
CASSRSGAREQYF	TGTGCCAGCAGTCGTTCGGGGGCAAGGGAGCAGTACTTC	TRBV27	few	TRBJ2-7	-
CASSAEGDSPLHF	TGTGCCAGCAGCGCGGAAGGGGATTCACCCCTCCACTTT	TRBV11-3	medium-sized	TRBJ1-6	-
CASMESYEQYF	TGTGCCAGCATGGAGTCCTACGAGCAGTACTTC	TRBV2	-	TRBJ2-7	-
CASSFGRGLINEQYF	TGTGCCAGCAGCTTCGGCAGGGGGCTAATCAACGAGCAGTACTTC	TRBV6-1	-	TRBJ2-7	TRBD1
CASSLTAPETQYF	TGTGCCAGCAGCCTGACAGCCCCCGAGACCCAGTACTTC	TRBV12-3/TRBV12-4	few	TRBJ2-5	-
CASSWMGKNQPQHF	TGTGCCAGCAGCTGGATGGGGAAGAATCAGCCCCAGCATTTT	TRBV5-6	few	TRBJ1-5	-
CASSLAEVKKLFF	TGTGCCAGCAGCTTGGCTGAGGTTAAAAAACTGTTTTTT	TRBV5-6	few	TRBJ1-4	-
CASSIPGGRSPLHF	TGTGCCAGTAGTATCCCCGGGGGTCGTTCACCCCTCCACTTT	TRBV19	-	TRBJ1-6	-
CASSLGVSSTTEAFF	TGTGCCAGCAGCTTGGGGGTGTCGAGCACCACTGAAGCTTTCTTT	TRBV5-4	few	TRBJ1-1	-
CASSIQGVKNTGELFF	TGTGCCAGCAGCATACAGGGGGTCAAGAACACCGGGGAGCTGTTTTTT	TRBV2	medium-sized	TRBJ2-2	TRBD1
CASSPPRGRVQETQYF	TGTGCCAGCAGCCCCCCCCGGGGGAGAGTCCAAGAGACCCAGTACTTC	TRBV9	-	TRBJ2-5	-
CSATGQLNTEALF	TGCAGTGCTACTGGACAGTTGAACACTGAAGCTCTCTTT	TRBV20-1	-	TRBJ1-1	-
CASSSLQGTPQHF	TGTGCCAGCAGTTCCTTACAGGGGACCCCCCAGCATTTT	TRBV12-3/TRBV12-4	medium-sized	TRBJ1-5	TRBD1
CASSSQGTKGYTF	TGTGCCAGCAGTTCACAGGGGACAAAAGGCTACACCTTC	TRBV12-3/TRBV12-4	-	TRBJ1-2	TRBD1
CASSFEEDKNIQYF	TGCGCCAGCAGCTTCGAGGAAGACAAAAACATTCAGTACTTC	TRBV5-1	-	TRBJ2-4	-
CASSFIGLSPYEQYF	TGTGCCAGCAGTTTTATAGGTCTGAGTCCCTACGAGCAGTACTTC	TRBV12-3/TRBV12-4	-	TRBJ2-7	-
CASSLRPSGGTDTQYF	TGTGCCAGCAGCTTAAGACCGAGCGGAGGCACAGATACGCAGTATTTT	TRBV7-3	few	TRBJ2-3	-
CASSPWSGGTEAFF	TGTGCCAGCAGTCCGTGGTCGGGGGGAACTGAAGCTTTCTTT	TRBV27	few	TRBJ1-1	-
CASSLRGASSYEQYF	TGTGCCAGCAGCTTACGCGGGGCGAGCTCCTACGAGCAGTACTTC	TRBV7-2	few	TRBJ2-7	-
CASSYAEGALAEAFF	TGTGCCAGCAGTTACGCCGAGGGGGCCCTCGCTGAAGCTTTCTTT	TRBV6-2/TRBV6-3	medium-sized	TRBJ1-1	TRBD1
CSASPPGQPAQETQYF	TGCAGTGCTAGCCCTCCGGGACAGCCCGCGCAAGAGACCCAGTACTTC	TRBV20-1	-	TRBJ2-5	TRBD1
CASRPTAANTEAFF	TGTGCCAGCAGACCCACAGCGGCAAACACTGAAGCTTTCTTT	TRBV12-3/TRBV12-4	few	TRBJ1-1	-
CASSLVGIETQYF	TGTGCCAGCAGCTTAGTAGGAATAGAGACCCAGTACTTC	TRBV7-6	few	TRBJ2-5	-
CASSEGGGPTDTQYF	TGTGCCAGCAGTGAGGGTGGCGGGCCCACAGATACGCAGTATTTT	TRBV2	-	TRBJ2-3	-
CASRSRINSPLHF	TGTGCCAGCAGAAGTAGGATTAATTCACCCCTCCACTTT	TRBV27	-	TRBJ1-6	-
CASRRTDQGRGYTF	TGTGCCAGCAGGAGGACTGACCAGGGCCGTGGCTACACCTTC	TRBV2	few	TRBJ1-2	-
CSAKGGHENTEAFF	TGCAGTGCAAAAGGAGGACACGAAAACACTGAAGCTTTCTTT	TRBV20-1	medium-sized	TRBJ1-1	-
CASHWAGGRDTEAFF	TGTGCCAGCCACTGGGCAGGGGGTAGGGACACTGAAGCTTTCTTT	TRBV19	medium-sized	TRBJ1-1	TRBD1
CATDFQTHPGRETQYF	TGTGCCACCGACTTTCAGACCCACCCCGGGCGAGAGACCCAGTACTTC	TRBV6-1	medium-sized	TRBJ2-5	-
CASSLEGRENQPQHF	TGTGCCAGCAGCTTAGAGGGGAGGGAGAATCAGCCCCAGCATTTT	TRBV7-2	-	TRBJ1-5	-
CSARDGVQGAYEQYF	TGCAGTGCTAGAGATGGCGTCCAGGGGGCGTACGAGCAGTACTTC	TRBV20-1	few	TRBJ2-7	TRBD1
CSARPQTGNTEAFF	TGCAGTGCTAGACCACAGACAGGGAACACTGAAGCTTTCTTT	TRBV20-1	-	TRBJ1-1	-